One sample yielded the 30 T cell receptor beta chains listed below, sequenced in a study of identical twins. TCRdb redid the calling of the 5' RACE reads with MiXCR, one entry per CDR3 protein. The sample contains about 900,000 distinct CDR3 sequences, about 12% of which appear only once. These data also featured in a second study, about yellow fever vaccine responses in identical twins.

The sequenced sample consisted of PBMCs. These TCRs come from a young woman in good health.

The CDR3 bases are TGTGCCACCAGTGATCCCTCAAACAATGAGCAGTTCTTC. It specifies CATSDPSNNEQFF. The chain employs TRBV24-1 and TRBJ2-1; no definite D call. Trimming shortened V by 3 bases and J by 5 bases, and 7 bases separated the two germline ends. This CDR3 is 13 amino acids long. Per germline, CDR1 KGHDR and CDR2 SFDVKD.

This clonotype was counted between two and nine times. The rearrangement links TRBV6-1 to TRBJ2-5; possible D gene TRBD2, 6 bases. Germline V gives CDR1 MNHNS, CDR2 SASEGT. CDR3 size: 15 residues. The V end was cut by 6 bases, the J end by 0 bases, with 14 bases between. The CDR3 here is CASSLRRGYQETQYF. CDR3 DNA: TGTGCCAGCAGCTTGCGACGGGGGTACCAAGAGACCCAGTACTTC.

This clonotype has a handful of counts. The chain joins TRBV7-3 to TRBJ2-2; 11 nucleotides match TRBD2. The germline CDR1 and CDR2 sequences are SGHTA and FQGTGA. The CDR3 has 19 residues. Trimming removed 0 bases from V and 2 bases from J; junction bases left unmatched: 8. As DNA, the CDR3 is TGTGCCAGCAGCTTAACGTTTAGGACTAGCGGGTCAAACACCGGGGAGCTGTTTTTT. Translating it yields CASSLTFRTSGSNTGELFF.

The genes are TRBV12-3 or TRBV12-4 and TRBJ2-3; D might be TRBD2 (5 bases). Between the trimmed V and J ends, which lost 5 bases and 7 bases, there was a span of 16 bases. The CDR3 runs 14 residues. The chain's CDR3 is CASSQTGSRNTQYF. The CDR3, as DNA: TGTGCCAGCAGTCAGACTGGGAGTCGAAATACGCAGTATTTT.

The chain joins TRBV25-1 to TRBJ2-2; D uncertain. Germline V gene sequence: CDR1 MGHDK, CDR2 SYGVNS. The CDR3 sequence is 13 residues long. V gave up 1 base and J gave up 6 bases, with 6 bases separating them. CDR3 amino acids: CASSELESGELFF. In nucleotides, the CDR3 is TGTGCCAGCAGTGAATTAGAATCCGGGGAGCTGTTTTTT.

This clonotype was observed at least ten times. The chain combines TRBV29-1 with TRBJ1-1, with D uncertain. V was trimmed by 7 bases and J by 2 bases, leaving 5 bases between them. The germline V gene has CDR1 SQVTM and CDR2 ANQGSEA. The CDR3 runs to 10 residues. Here the CDR3 reads CSGANTEAFF. CDR3 bases: TGCAGCGGGGCTAACACTGAAGCTTTCTTT.

The CDR3 nucleotides read TGTGCCAGCAGCCTCGAGGTGACTAGCGATATTCCCTACAATGAGCAGTTCTTC. This gives the protein CASSLEVTSDIPYNEQFF. The chain couples TRBV7-8 to TRBJ2-1, with 8 bases identical to TRBD2. Losses at the gene ends were 5 bases for V and 2 bases for J; bases not matched to a gene: 14. CDR3 length: 18 residues. From germline, CDR1 is SGHVS and CDR2 FQNEAQ. The whole variable domain, remainder taken from reference TRBV7-8 and TRBJ2-1, is GAGVSQSPRYKVAKRGQDVALRCDPISGHVSLFWYQQALGQGPEFLTYFQNEAQLDKSGLPSDRFFAERPEGSVSTLKIQRTQQEDSAVYLCASSLEVTSDIPYNEQFFGPGTRLTVL.

This clonotype was detected ten times or more. The rearrangement links TRBV3-1 to TRBJ1-5, with D possibly being TRBD1 (5 bases). Per germline, CDR1 LGHDT and CDR2 YNNKEL (reference sequence). The germline V and J ends were trimmed by 6 bases and 1 base, with 10 bases remaining between them. The length of the CDR3 is 14 residues. The CDR3 nucleotides are TGTGCCAGCAGTTTGAAGGGGAGCAATCAGCCCCAGCATTTT. Residues: CASSLKGSNQPQHF. Using reference TRBV3-1 and TRBJ1-5 for the parts outside the CDR3, the full variable domain is DTAVSQTPKYLVTQMGNDKSIKCEQNLGHDTMYWYKQDSKKFLKIMFSYNNKELIINETVPNRFSPKSPDKAHLNLHINSLELGDSAVYFCASSLKGSNQPQHFGDGTRLSIL.

The table lists this clonotype with a few counts. This sequence joins TRBV28 and TRBJ2-3; D not certain. Trimming removed 4 bases from V and 4 bases from J, with 9 bases in between. CDR3 length equals 13 residues. Germline V gene data show CDR1 as MDHEN and CDR2 as SYDVKM. The CDR3 loop is CASSSPVADTQYF. The CDR3 bases are TGTGCCAGCAGTTCCCCCGTGGCAGATACGCAGTATTTT.

V gene TRBV20-1 combines with J gene TRBJ2-7; D gene uncertain. Germline CDR1 DFQATT, CDR2 SNEGSKA (reference sequence). The CDR3 runs 13 residues. Trimming took off 6 bases at V and 2 bases at J, with 14 bases between the two ends. CDR3 bases: TGCAGTGCCACGTCAGACAAAACCTACGAGCAGTACGTC. Protein: CSATSDKTYEQYV.

V usage is TRBV7-2 and J usage is TRBJ2-1, with D tentatively TRBD2 (6 bases). V dropped 4 bases and J dropped 10 bases, with 14 bases sitting between them. Germline V gene sequence: CDR1 SGHTA, CDR2 FQGNSA. The CDR3 contains 13 residues. Here the CDR3 reads CASSSGLTSEQFF. The CDR3 DNA reads TGTGCCAGCAGCTCGGGACTCACGTCAGAGCAGTTCTTC.

This clonotype turned up a few times. The genes are TRBV24-1 and TRBJ1-2; 7 bases map to TRBD1. The CDR3 extends over 14 amino acids. Germline assignment: CDR1 KGHDR and CDR2 SFDVKD. V shed 4 bases, J shed 8 bases, and the junction held 9 bases outside the gene matches. In nucleotides, the CDR3 is TGTGCCACCAGTGACGACGGGACAGCAAGGGGCTACACCTTC. Translation: CATSDDGTARGYTF.

This sequence joins TRBV10-3 and TRBJ1-1, with D possibly matching TRBD1 (5 bases). Per the germline V gene, CDR1 is ENHRY and CDR2 is SYGVKD. V was shortened by 2 bases and J by 3 bases, with 19 bases between the two germline ends. The CDR3 is made up of 17 amino acids. CDR3 sequence: CAISEQGLAGLDTEAFF. The CDR3 nucleotides are TGTGCCATCAGTGAGCAAGGGTTGGCGGGGCTGGACACTGAAGCTTTCTTT.

This clonotype was detected only a few times. The chain links TRBV20-1 to TRBJ2-7; D is uncertain. Per germline, CDR1 DFQATT and CDR2 SNEGSKA (reference sequence). The CDR3 length is 15 residues. V lost 6 bases and J lost 0, with 18 bases in between. The CDR3 sequence: CSANKPGASSYEQYV. Here the CDR3 DNA reads TGCAGTGCCAATAAACCAGGCGCCAGCTCCTACGAGCAGTACGTC.

The table lists this clonotype with a few counts. The chain is built from TRBV3-1 and TRBJ2-1; D gene unclear. Germline CDR1 LGHDT, CDR2 YNNKEL (reference sequence). Trimming removed 0 bases at V and 6 bases at J, with 12 bases between. The CDR3 runs to 15 residues. The DNA of the CDR3 is TGTGCCAGCAGCCAAGATGGGGTAGGGTCCAATGAGCAGTTCTTC. Translating it yields CASSQDGVGSNEQFF.

The V call is TRBV9, the J call TRBJ2-2; 7 bases are a match to TRBD2. V trimming: 4 bases; J trimming: 0 bases; junction bases outside the gene matches: 6. CDR3 length equals 16 residues. Germline loops: CDR1 SGDLS, CDR2 YYNGEE. This CDR3 reads CASSPTLATNTGELFF. The CDR3 DNA reads TGTGCCAGCAGCCCGACACTAGCGACGAACACCGGGGAGCTGTTTTTT.

The chain combines TRBV20-1 with TRBJ2-7; D assignment may be TRBD1 or TRBD2 (5 bases each). The germline gives CDR1 DFQATT, CDR2 SNEGSKA (reference sequence). Trimming cost V 5 bases and J 2 bases, with 13 bases left between them. The CDR3 consists of 13 residues. CDR3 amino acids: CSAPLRGAYEQYF. The CDR3 DNA sequence: TGCAGTGCTCCCTTGAGGGGAGCCTACGAGCAGTACTTC.

CDR3 sequence: CSVVLGAANYGYTF. The CDR3, as DNA: TGCAGCGTTGTCCTGGGGGCAGCTAACTATGGCTACACCTTC. The J gene is TRBJ1-2, the V gene TRBV29-1; TRBD1 might be the D (6 bases). V lost 4 bases and J lost 0, with 12 bases in between. The CDR3 is 14 amino acids. CDR1 and CDR2 (germline): SQVTM, ANQGSEA.

This CDR3 reads CATRIGNSNQPQHF. In DNA, the CDR3 is TGTGCCACCAGGATCGGGAATAGCAATCAGCCCCAGCATTTT. The genes are TRBV15 and TRBJ1-5; D not certain. This CDR3 is 14 amino acids long. Germline V gene data show CDR1 as LNHNV and CDR2 as YYDKDF (reference sequence). Deletions cut 6 bases from V and 0 bases from J, with 9 bases between.

This clonotype was seen at least ten times. This sequence joins TRBV5-1 and TRBJ2-7, with no clear D. V was shortened by 2 bases and J by 3 bases, with 18 bases between the two germline ends. Looked up from germline, CDR1 is SGHRS and CDR2 is YFSETQ. The CDR3 contains 16 residues. Here the CDR3 reads CASSFSGLLPNYEQYF. In DNA, the CDR3 is TGCGCCAGCAGCTTTTCCGGGTTGTTACCGAACTACGAGCAGTACTTC.

This clonotype was seen at least ten times. The chain couples TRBV7-9 to TRBJ2-1; the D is unclear. The germline gives CDR1 SEHNR, CDR2 FQNEAQ (reference sequence). Trimming removed 6 bases at V and 8 bases at J, with 5 bases between. The CDR3 has 10 residues. The CDR3 bases are TGTGCCAGCAGAAGAGATGAGCAGTTCTTC. It encodes CASRRDEQFF.

This clonotype was seen only a few times. This rearrangement joins TRBV10-3 to TRBJ1-1, with D tentatively TRBD1 (5 bases). Germline CDR1 reads ENHRY; CDR2 reads SYGVKD. V lost 7 bases and J lost 4, with 10 bases in between. CDR3 size: 12 residues. The CDR3 DNA reads as TGTGCCATCAACGGGGGTGGCACTGAAGCTTTCTTT. Translation: CAINGGGTEAFF.

This clonotype was counted many times. This chain connects TRBV12-3 or TRBV12-4 to TRBJ2-2, with 12 nucleotides matching TRBD2. The length of the CDR3 is 18 residues. V was pared by 6 bases and J by 6 bases, with 14 bases of the junction left unmatched. CDR3 sequence reads: CASSPLPSGTSGSGELFF. CDR3 nucleotides: TGTGCCAGCAGCCCGCTTCCTTCCGGGACTAGCGGGTCCGGGGAGCTGTTTTTT.

This clonotype was observed many times. The chain has TRBV5-5 and TRBJ2-7; D ambiguous. The CDR3 sequence is 15 residues long. V was trimmed by 0 bases and J by 0 bases, leaving 10 bases between them. Germline V gives CDR1 SGHKS, CDR2 YYEKEE (reference sequence). Written as DNA, the CDR3 is TGTGCCAGCAGCTTGGGACCGCAGAGCTCCTACGAGCAGTACTTC. Encoded protein: CASSLGPQSSYEQYF.

The chain recombines TRBV12-3 or TRBV12-4 with TRBJ2-1, with 7 nucleotides matching TRBD2. J was trimmed by 9 bases and V by 8 bases; bases with no gene match: 10. The CDR3 runs 13 residues. CDR3 residues: CASSGGRGGEQFF. The CDR3 coding sequence is TGTGCCAGCTCGGGAGGCCGCGGGGGTGAGCAGTTCTTC.

Only a few counts were recorded for this clonotype. The chain couples TRBV18 to TRBJ2-7; D may be TRBD1 or TRBD2 (5 bases each). This CDR3 contains 14 residues. The V and J ends lost 10 bases and 4 bases respectively, with 20 bases between them. CDR1 and CDR2 (germline): KGHSH, LQKENI. The CDR3 protein is CATASTRGIYEQYV. The CDR3 DNA sequence: TGTGCCACCGCATCAACTAGGGGAATTTACGAGCAGTACGTC.

The V and J genes are TRBV28 and TRBJ2-7; no clear D. The CDR3 has 12 amino acids. CDR1 is MDHEN, CDR2 SYDVKM, per germline. Trimming took off 3 bases at V and 2 bases at J, with 5 bases between the two ends. In nucleotides, the CDR3 is TGTGCCAGCAGTTTTCCCCCCTACGAGCAGTACGTC. As protein: CASSFPPYEQYV.

This clonotype was recorded many times. The V and J genes are TRBV14 and TRBJ2-1; D is undetermined. Germline V CDR1 and CDR2: SGHDN, FVKESK. The CDR3 spans 13 residues. V shed 1 base and J shed 10 bases, with 11 bases lying between them. The CDR3 region has the DNA TGTGCCAGCAGCCAAGGTATGGGCTCAGAGCAGTTCTTC. Translated: CASSQGMGSEQFF.

The chain carries TRBV3-1 and TRBJ2-4, with D maybe TRBD2 (5 bases). The CDR3 totals 19 residues. Looked up from germline, CDR1 is LGHDT and CDR2 is YNNKEL (reference sequence). The V and J ends lost 5 bases and 2 bases respectively, with 25 bases between them. The CDR3 here is CASSYAYRRIRGSKNIQYF. Here the CDR3 DNA reads TGTGCCAGCAGCTATGCTTACCGACGGATCCGGGGATCCAAAAACATTCAGTACTTC.

The chain links TRBV6-5 to TRBJ2-5, with no clear D. V gave up 2 bases and J gave up 4 bases, with 11 bases separating them. Germline V gene data show CDR1 as MNHEY and CDR2 as SVGAGI. The CDR3 has 14 residues. This CDR3 reads CASSYRQVGETQYF. In DNA, the CDR3 is TGTGCCAGCAGTTACCGCCAGGTCGGAGAGACCCAGTACTTC.